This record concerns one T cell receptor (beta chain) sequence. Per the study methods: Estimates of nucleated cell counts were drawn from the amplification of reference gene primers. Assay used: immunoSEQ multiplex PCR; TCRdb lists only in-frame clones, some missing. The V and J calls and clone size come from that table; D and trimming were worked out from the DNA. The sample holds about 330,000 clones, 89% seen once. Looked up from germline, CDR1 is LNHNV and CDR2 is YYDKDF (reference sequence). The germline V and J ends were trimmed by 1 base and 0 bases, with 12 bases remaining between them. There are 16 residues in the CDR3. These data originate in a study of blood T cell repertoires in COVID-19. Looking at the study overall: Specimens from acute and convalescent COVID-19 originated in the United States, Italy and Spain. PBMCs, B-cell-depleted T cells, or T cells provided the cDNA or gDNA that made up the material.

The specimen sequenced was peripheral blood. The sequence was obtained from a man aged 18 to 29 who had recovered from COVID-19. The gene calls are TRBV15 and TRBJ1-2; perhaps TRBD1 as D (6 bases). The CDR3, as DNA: TGTGCCACCAGCAGAGTAGAGGACAGTGCTAACTATGGCTACACCTTC. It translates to CATSRVEDSANYGYTF.